The 16 T cell receptor beta chains below come from one sample, sequenced in a study of cytomegalovirus exposure and HLA in healthy donors. The PCR employed 60 Vbeta primers together with 13 Jbeta primers. Sequencing was performed with immunoSEQ multiplex PCR; in TCRdb, only in-frame clones are kept and a portion is missing. Here the sample spans about 120,000 clones, about 80% being singletons. Sequences were obtained from PBMCs. The receptors were sampled from a female donor in good health and CMV-seropositive.

V and J are TRBV20-1 and TRBJ2-7; D gene unclear. Trimming shortened V by 2 bases and J by 6 bases, and 2 bases separated the two germline ends. The CDR3 totals 9 residues. CDR1 DFQATT and CDR2 SNEGSKA come from the germline V gene (reference sequence). CDR3 DNA sequence: TGCAGTGCTAGACGCGAGCAGTACTTC. Its protein product is CSARREQYF.

This clone has just a few counts. This sequence joins TRBV19 and TRBJ2-2, with D perhaps matching TRBD2 (7 bases). CDR1 is LNHDA, CDR2 SQIVND, per germline (reference sequence). V lost 5 bases, J lost 6 bases, and 22 bases lay in between. The CDR3 is 17 residues long. The CDR3 coding sequence is TGTGCCAGTAGTGCCCGCTCGGTACAGGGAGGGGCCGGGGAGCTGTTTTTT. Translation gives CASSARSVQGGAGELFF.

This clone was detected only a few times. V gene TRBV19 combines with J gene TRBJ1-5, with 8 bases that match TRBD1. V lost 6 bases, J lost 3 bases, and 10 bases stayed unmatched. The CDR3 extends over 16 amino acids. In germline, CDR1 is LNHDA, CDR2 SQIVND (reference sequence). The CDR3 is CASRVTGGAYNQPQHF. The CDR3 coding sequence is TGTGCCAGTAGGGTCACAGGGGGGGCCTACAATCAGCCCCAGCATTTT.

The rearrangement uses TRBV28 and TRBJ1-1; D unclear. Germline V lookup: CDR1 MDHEN, CDR2 SYDVKM. This CDR3 contains 15 residues. Deletions cut 6 bases from V and 1 base from J, with 15 bases between. The DNA of the CDR3 is TGTGCCAGCAGCCGCCCCAGGATCCCGAACACTGAAGCTTTCTTT. This sequence encodes CASSRPRIPNTEAFF.

The V call is TRBV30, the J call TRBJ1-2; possible D gene TRBD1, 5 bases. CDR3 length: 12 residues. The V gene's germline CDR1 is GTSNPN and CDR2 SVGIG (reference sequence). V lost 0 bases and J 7 bases, leaving 9 bases between the germline ends. The CDR3 region is CAWSVGAPGYTF. CDR3 nucleotide sequence: TGTGCCTGGAGTGTAGGGGCCCCTGGCTACACCTTC. The full variable domain, its missing parts supplied by reference TRBV30 and TRBJ1-2, is SQTIHQWPATLVQPVGSPLSLECTVEGTSNPNLYWYRQAAGRGLQLLFYSVGIGQISSEVPQNLSASRPQDRQFILSSKKLLLSDSGFYLCAWSVGAPGYTFGSGTRLTVV.

This sequence joins TRBV7-9 and TRBJ1-4; D remains ambiguous. V was cut by 5 bases and J by 8 bases, with 18 bases left in between. There are 15 residues in the CDR3. Germline assignment: CDR1 SEHNR and CDR2 FQNEAQ (reference sequence). The CDR3 loop is CASSPRSRAGEKLFF. Written as DNA, the CDR3 is TGTGCCAGCAGCCCTCGGTCGCGGGCCGGGGAAAAACTGTTTTTT.

The chain couples TRBV6-1 to TRBJ1-4, with 7 bases matching TRBD1. This CDR3 contains 15 residues. J gave up 8 bases and V 4 bases, and 10 bases lay outside the gene matches. The V gene's germline CDR1 is MNHNS and CDR2 SASEGT. CDR3 DNA sequence: TGTGCCAGCAGTGGCAGACAGGGACTTCGGGAAAAACTGTTTTTT. This encodes CASSGRQGLREKLFF.

This clone has just one count. The V and J genes are TRBV15 and TRBJ1-5; D gene ambiguous. Germline lookup yields CDR1 LNHNV and CDR2 YYDKDF (reference sequence). The CDR3 extends over 13 amino acids. V was clipped by 3 bases and J by 10 bases, with 13 bases between them. The CDR3: CATSSSRKSPQHF. The CDR3 region has the DNA TGTGCCACCAGCAGTTCCAGGAAGTCACCCCAGCATTTT. Complete variable domain (other parts from reference TRBV15 and TRBJ1-5): DAMVIQNPRYQVTQFGKPVTLSCSQTLNHNVMYWYQQKSSQAPKLLFHYYDKDFNNEADTPDNFQSRRPNTSFCFLDIRSPGLGDTAMYLCATSSSRKSPQHFGDGTRLSIL.

This clone showed up just once. The chain combines TRBV18 with TRBJ1-1, with D perhaps TRBD1 (5 bases). V shed 7 bases and J shed 3 bases, with 21 bases lying between them. The CDR3 spans 16 residues. Germline V gene data show CDR1 as KGHSH and CDR2 as LQKENI. Written as DNA, the CDR3 is TGTGCCAGCTTTACCGGCAGGGCCCAACCGGACACTGAAGCTTTCTTT. Translating it yields CASFTGRAQPDTEAFF.

The chain uses TRBV25-1 and TRBJ1-4; a weak D match, TRBD1 (5 bases). Germline V gene data show CDR1 as MGHDK and CDR2 as SYGVNS. This CDR3 comprises 17 residues. Deletions cut 6 bases from V and 0 bases from J, with 17 bases between. The CDR3 nucleotides are TGTGCCAGCAGAACCGGGTCCGGAGGGGCAACTAATGAAAAACTGTTTTTT. This encodes CASRTGSGGATNEKLFF.

The chain links TRBV7-6 to TRBJ2-7, with 7 bases that match TRBD1. V was pared by 1 base and J by 5 bases, with 5 bases of the junction left unmatched. The CDR3 runs to 14 residues. Germline loops: CDR1 SGHVS, CDR2 FNYEAQ. The CDR3, as DNA: TGTGCCAGCAGCTTAGAACAGGGGACCCACGAGCAGTACTTC. It is translated as CASSLEQGTHEQYF.

The CDR3 is CASSLDLRTAIGEQYF. CDR3 sequence (DNA): TGTGCCAGCAGCTTAGATTTACGGACAGCGATCGGCGAGCAGTACTTC. This chain connects TRBV11-2 to TRBJ2-7; the D gene is possibly TRBD1 (6 bases). The CDR3 is 16 residues long. The germline V gene has CDR1 SGHAT and CDR2 FQNNGV. Trimming removed 0 bases at V and 6 bases at J, with 18 bases between.

This clone was seen once. The CDR3 sequence is CASSIGITSGIYNEQFF. As DNA, the CDR3 is TGTGCCAGCAGCATAGGAATTACTAGCGGGATCTACAATGAGCAGTTCTTC. The rearrangement joins TRBV11-2 to TRBJ2-1; TRBD2 matches at 10 bases. After removal of 5 bases from V and 3 bases from J, the junction contained 10 bases not matched to a gene. Germline V gene sequence: CDR1 SGHAT, CDR2 FQNNGV. The CDR3 is 17 amino acids.

The chain uses TRBV28 and TRBJ2-6, with D unclear. The CDR3 sequence is 15 residues long. The germline gives CDR1 MDHEN, CDR2 SYDVKM. The V end lost 6 bases, the J end lost 2 bases, and 11 bases lay between the germline ends. The CDR3 region has the DNA TGTGCCAGCAGCTTCGAGGTTCCTGGGGCCAACGTCCTGACTTTC. This translates into CASSFEVPGANVLTF.

The chain has TRBV15 and TRBJ1-2; 9 positions agree with TRBD1. V lost 3 bases to trimming and J lost 3 bases; unmatched junction nucleotides: 5. This CDR3 is 15 amino acids long. The germline V gene encodes CDR1 LNHNV and CDR2 YYDKDF (reference sequence). In DNA, the CDR3 is TGTGCCACCAGCAGGGGACAGGGATTGGACTATGGCTACACCTTC. Its protein product is CATSRGQGLDYGYTF.

J is TRBJ2-5 and V is TRBV7-6; 8 bases match TRBD2. Losses at the gene ends were 4 bases for V and 5 bases for J; bases not matched to a gene: 12. The germline CDR1 and CDR2 sequences are SGHVS and FNYEAQ. The CDR3 consists of 16 residues. CDR3 loop: CASSSGPWTSRETQYF. CDR3 coding DNA: TGTGCCAGCAGCTCGGGTCCGTGGACTAGCCGTGAGACCCAGTACTTC.